Following are 9 T cell receptor beta chains from one sample sequenced in a study of T cells in localized non-small cell lung cancer. Clones were sequenced by immunoSEQ multiplex PCR, and TCRdb holds only the in-frame ones, with some missing. The sample contains about 72,000 clones, approximately 84% of which appear only once. The sequencing used peripheral blood, collected before any cancer treatment. The receptor source for this set is a female donor of 60 years or more with stage I lung adenocarcinoma.

The chain joins TRBV19 to TRBJ1-1; perhaps TRBD1 as D (6 bases). Between the trimmed V and J ends, which lost 5 bases and 0 bases, there was a span of 28 bases. Germline CDR1 reads LNHDA; CDR2 reads SQIVND (reference sequence). The CDR3 loop spans 20 amino acids. CDR3 DNA: TGTGCCAGTAGTGTCCGCTTTTTCAGGGGCTCTTTCTCCATGAACACTGAAGCTTTCTTT. The encoded protein is CASSVRFFRGSFSMNTEAFF.

V is TRBV5-1 and J is TRBJ2-5; 7 bases fit TRBD1. This CDR3 has 14 residues. The ends lost 4 bases at V and 5 bases at J; junction bases unmatched: 8. The germline V gene has CDR1 SGHRS and CDR2 YFSETQ. CDR3 amino acids: CASSERPGQETQYF. For the CDR3, the DNA is TGCGCCAGCAGCGAACGACCGGGACAGGAGACCCAGTACTTC.

The V call is TRBV7-6, the J call TRBJ2-5; D unresolved. CDR3 length: 14 amino acids. Trimming pared 2 bases from V and 2 bases from J, leaving 9 bases between. Germline-derived CDR1 and CDR2 are SGHVS and FNYEAQ. The CDR3 protein is CASSLFRHQETQYF. DNA of the CDR3: TGTGCCAGCAGCTTATTCCGGCATCAAGAGACCCAGTACTTC.

The chain is built from TRBV28 and TRBJ2-1; D is perhaps TRBD1 or TRBD2 (6 bases each). V gave up 1 base and J gave up 9 bases, with 16 bases separating them. The germline V gene encodes CDR1 MDHEN and CDR2 SYDVKM. This CDR3 spans 15 amino acids. The CDR3 coding sequence is TGTGCCAGCAGTTTATACGGGGCCGGGGGCGGTGAGCAGTTCTTC. Its protein is CASSLYGAGGGEQFF. Drawing the rest from reference TRBV28 and TRBJ2-1, the complete variable domain is DVKVTQSSRYLVKRTGEKVFLECVQDMDHENMFWYRQDPGLGLRLIYFSYDVKMKEKGDIPEGYSVSREKKERFSLILESASTNQTSMYLCASSLYGAGGGEQFFGPGTRLTVL.

The chain joins TRBV7-8 to TRBJ2-4; maybe TRBD2 (5 bases). The length of the CDR3 is 14 residues. Germline assignment: CDR1 SGHVS and CDR2 FQNEAQ. Trimming shortened V by 6 bases and J by 6 bases, and 15 bases separated the two germline ends. CDR3 bases: TGTGCCAGCAGTCCCGGATGGGCGGGAAACATTCAGTACTTC. Its translation is CASSPGWAGNIQYF.

This sequence joins TRBV5-1 and TRBJ1-4; 9 positions match TRBD1. CDR1 SGHRS and CDR2 YFSETQ come from the germline V gene. V dropped 4 bases and J dropped 8; count of bases not matched to a gene: 9. The CDR3 sequence is 15 residues long. This CDR3 reads CASSAFGDRDEKLFF. The CDR3 nucleotides are TGCGCCAGCAGCGCTTTCGGGGACAGGGACGAAAAACTGTTTTTT.

The chain recombines TRBV21-1 with TRBJ2-5; the tabulated D call, TRBD2, remains unverified against the DNA. TRBV21-1 is a known pseudogene. This CDR3 region has 16 residues. The CDR3 nucleotides are TGTGCCAGCAGCAAAGGGGATCGGGGGAGCCAAGAGACCCAGTACTTC. Translated: CASSKGDRGSQETQYF.

Details on this clone: In the same sample, other DNA sequences code for this CDR3. This chain uses TRBV7-8 with TRBJ1-4; the D is unclear. Germline-derived CDR1 and CDR2 are SGHVS and FQNEAQ. The CDR3 covers 15 residues. The V end lost 7 bases, the J end lost 0 bases, and 12 bases lay between the germline ends. The CDR3 is CASTYEAATNEKLFF. CDR3 DNA: TGTGCCAGCACCTACGAGGCGGCAACTAATGAAAAACTGTTTTTT.

V is TRBV19 and J is TRBJ1-1; D remains unclear. Germline lookup yields CDR1 LNHDA and CDR2 SQIVND (reference sequence). Trimming removed 6 bases at V and 8 bases at J, with 13 bases between. The CDR3 length is 12 residues. The CDR3 sequence: CASRRPYKEAFF. For the CDR3, the DNA is TGTGCCAGTAGGCGACCGTACAAAGAAGCTTTCTTT. Using reference TRBV19 and TRBJ1-1 for the parts outside the CDR3, the full variable domain is DGGITQSPKYLFRKEGQNVTLSCEQNLNHDAMYWYRQDPGQGLRLIYYSQIVNDFQKGDIAEGYSVSREKKESFPLTVTSAQKNPTAFYLCASRRPYKEAFFGQGTRLTVV.